This passage covers 10 T cell receptor beta chains from one sample sequenced in a study of blood T cell repertoires in COVID-19. Clones were read by immunoSEQ multiplex PCR, and TCRdb kept only the in-frame ones, dropping some. The sample yields roughly 200,000 clones, 70% to 80% seen once. The sample comprised peripheral blood. These receptors were taken from a woman aged 40 to 50 with COVID-19, enrolled during active disease.

The table lists this clone with a few counts. This rearrangement joins TRBV5-6 to TRBJ2-7; TRBD1 aligns across 7 bases. The germline gives CDR1 SGHDT, CDR2 YYEEEE. The V gene end was trimmed by 2 bases and the J gene end by 4 bases; junction bases not matched to a gene: 15. This CDR3 has 17 residues. CDR3 DNA sequence: TGTGCCAGCAGCTTATTTCTTTGGGACAGCGAGAGTTACGAGCAGTACTTC. It codes for CASSLFLWDSESYEQYF.

The chain carries TRBV6-2 or TRBV6-3 and TRBJ2-1; perhaps TRBD2 as D (5 bases). Germline CDR1 reads MNHEY; CDR2 reads SVGEGT. V lost 1 base and J 5 bases, leaving 6 bases between the germline ends. The CDR3 has 13 amino acids. The CDR3 loop reads CASSYYGDNEQFF. The CDR3 coding sequence is TGTGCCAGCAGTTACTACGGGGACAATGAGCAGTTCTTC.

The CDR3 protein is CASSIDDRGAFF. CDR3 nucleotide sequence: TGTGCCAGTAGTATAGACGACAGGGGAGCTTTCTTT. The rearrangement joins TRBV19 to TRBJ1-1; 8 bases are shared with TRBD1. The CDR3 covers 12 residues. The trim removed 0 bases at V and 10 bases at J, leaving 1 base unmatched. CDR1 and CDR2 (germline): LNHDA, SQIVND (reference sequence).

The J gene is TRBJ2-1, the V gene TRBV5-1; possible D gene TRBD1, 5 bases. The CDR3 length is 14 residues. Germline values: CDR1 SGHRS, CDR2 YFSETQ. Trimming took off 0 bases at V and 4 bases at J, with 8 bases between the two ends. Here the CDR3 DNA reads TGCGCCAGCAGCTTGGTGACAGAATACAATGAGCAGTTCTTC. It specifies CASSLVTEYNEQFF. The variable domain in full, completed from reference TRBV5-1 and TRBJ2-1, reads KAGVTQTPRYLIKTRGQQVTLSCSPISGHRSVSWYQQTPGQGLQFLFEYFSETQRNKGNFPGRFSGRQFSNSRSEMNVSTLELGDSALYLCASSLVTEYNEQFFGPGTRLTVL.

The gene calls are TRBV10-3 and TRBJ1-2; D might be TRBD1 (5 bases). Germline V gives CDR1 ENHRY, CDR2 SYGVKD. V gave up 7 bases and J gave up 4 bases, with 16 bases separating them. The CDR3 sequence is 14 residues long. CDR3 DNA sequence: TGTGCCATCACAATAGACAGATCCGGCTATGGCTACACCTTC. The encoded protein is CAITIDRSGYGYTF.

The chain recombines TRBV2 with TRBJ1-5; D may be TRBD1 (5 bases). The CDR3 has 15 amino acids. In germline, CDR1 is SNHLY, CDR2 FYNNEI. The V end was cut by 4 bases, the J end by 3 bases, with 13 bases between. The CDR3 here is CASSVAGPNNQPQHF. In nucleotides, the CDR3 is TGTGCCAGCAGTGTGGCAGGGCCGAACAATCAGCCCCAGCATTTT. Looking up the rest from reference TRBV2 and TRBJ1-5 gives the full variable domain: EPEVTQTPSHQVTQMGQEVILRCVPISNHLYFYWYRQILGQKVEFLVSFYNNEISEKSEIFDDQFSVERPDGSNFTLKIRSTKLEDSAMYFCASSVAGPNNQPQHFGDGTRLSIL.

Regarding this clone: The same CDR3 arises from other DNA sequences in this sample as well. The chain joins TRBV5-4 to TRBJ2-7, with 7 bases matching TRBD1. This CDR3 is built from 13 residues. Germline V lookup: CDR1 SGHNT, CDR2 YYREEE (reference sequence). Losses at the gene ends were 1 base for V and 3 bases for J; bases not matched to a gene: 1. The CDR3 protein is CASSLTGDYEQYF. Here the CDR3 DNA reads TGTGCCAGCAGCTTGACAGGGGACTACGAGCAGTACTTC.

V is TRBV7-3 and J is TRBJ2-3; 13 nucleotides agree with TRBD2. V lost 0 bases and J lost 2; bases outside the gene matches: 8. This CDR3 contains 19 residues. Looked up from germline, CDR1 is SGHTA and CDR2 is FQGTGA. CDR3 residues: CASSLTDGTSGVATDTQYF. The CDR3 DNA follows: TGTGCCAGCAGCTTAACCGACGGGACTAGCGGGGTTGCCACAGATACGCAGTATTTT.

The V and J genes are TRBV29-1 and TRBJ1-2; the D gene is possibly TRBD1 (5 bases). Germline CDR1 and CDR2: SQVTM and ANQGSEA. V dropped 5 bases and J dropped 5 bases, with 15 bases sitting between them. CDR3 length: 13 amino acids. The CDR3 spells CSVPGRGGYGYTF. The CDR3 nucleotides read TGCAGCGTTCCGGGCCGCGGGGGGTATGGCTACACCTTC. Using reference TRBV29-1 and TRBJ1-2 for the parts outside the CDR3, the full variable domain is SAVISQKPSRDICQRGTSLTIQCQVDSQVTMMFWYRQQPGQSLTLIATANQGSEATYESGFVIDKFPISRPNLTFSTLTVSNMSPEDSSIYLCSVPGRGGYGYTFGSGTRLTVV.

The gene calls are TRBV10-3 and TRBJ1-3; D not certain. The CDR3 extends over 14 amino acids. CDR1 is ENHRY and CDR2 is SYGVKD in the germline V gene. V lost 10 bases to trimming and J lost 0 bases, with 13 bases between them. CDR3 bases: TGTGCCACCCGGCAGGAACTCTCTGGAAACACCATATATTTT. Its translation: CATRQELSGNTIYF.